This T cell receptor beta chain was obtained from a study of control samples from healthy donors and cancer patients. Profiled with immunoSEQ multiplex PCR; TCRdb holds only in-frame clones, not every one. The sample lists some 150,000 clones; around 94% were seen once. The CDR3 length is 15 residues. The chain carries TRBV21-1 and TRBJ1-1; no DNA check was done on the table's D call, TRBD1. TRBV21-1 is annotated as a pseudogene. Source material: PBMCs. The origin of this receptor is a man aged 55-75 years with colorectal cancer. The CDR3 nucleotides are TGTGCCAGCAGCAAAGAGGGGGCCGAGAACACTGAAGCTTTCTTT. Its protein product is CASSKEGAENTEAFF.